Included here is one T cell receptor (beta chain) sequence, with context. V was pared by 1 base and J by 4 bases, with 7 bases of the junction left unmatched. The CDR3 is 17 residues long. The V gene's germline CDR1 is MGHRA and CDR2 YSYEKL. This record comes from a study of T cell responses to AZD1222 COVID-19 vaccine. Measured with immunoSEQ multiplex PCR; TCRdb has only the in-frame clones, and not every one. The table has 150,000 to 200,000 clones, roughly 94% seen once; the top ten hold approximately 4.8%. The source was peripheral blood, collected 28 days after the second AZD1222 dose. V usage is TRBV4-1 and J usage is TRBJ2-1; TRBD1 aligns across 10 bases. This sequence originates from an adult who received the AZD1222 COVID-19 vaccine. The DNA for the CDR3 is TGCGCCAGCAGCCAAGGGCAGACAGGGGGCGCTTACAATGAGCAGTTCTTC. Amino acids: CASSQGQTGGAYNEQFF.